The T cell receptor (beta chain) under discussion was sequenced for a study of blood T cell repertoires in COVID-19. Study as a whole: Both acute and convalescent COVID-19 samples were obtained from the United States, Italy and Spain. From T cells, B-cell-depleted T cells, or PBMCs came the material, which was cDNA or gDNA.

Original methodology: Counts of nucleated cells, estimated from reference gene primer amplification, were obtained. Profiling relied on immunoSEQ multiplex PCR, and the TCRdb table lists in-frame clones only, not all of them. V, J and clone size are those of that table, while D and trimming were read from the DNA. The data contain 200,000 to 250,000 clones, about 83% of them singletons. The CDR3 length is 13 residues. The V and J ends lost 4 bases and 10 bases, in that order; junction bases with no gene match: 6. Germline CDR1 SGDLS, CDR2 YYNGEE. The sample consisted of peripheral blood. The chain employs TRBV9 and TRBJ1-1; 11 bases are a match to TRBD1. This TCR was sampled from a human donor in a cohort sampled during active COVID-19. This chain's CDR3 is CASSTGQGGTAFF. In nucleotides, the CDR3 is TGTGCCAGCAGCACGGGACAGGGGGGTACAGCTTTCTTT.